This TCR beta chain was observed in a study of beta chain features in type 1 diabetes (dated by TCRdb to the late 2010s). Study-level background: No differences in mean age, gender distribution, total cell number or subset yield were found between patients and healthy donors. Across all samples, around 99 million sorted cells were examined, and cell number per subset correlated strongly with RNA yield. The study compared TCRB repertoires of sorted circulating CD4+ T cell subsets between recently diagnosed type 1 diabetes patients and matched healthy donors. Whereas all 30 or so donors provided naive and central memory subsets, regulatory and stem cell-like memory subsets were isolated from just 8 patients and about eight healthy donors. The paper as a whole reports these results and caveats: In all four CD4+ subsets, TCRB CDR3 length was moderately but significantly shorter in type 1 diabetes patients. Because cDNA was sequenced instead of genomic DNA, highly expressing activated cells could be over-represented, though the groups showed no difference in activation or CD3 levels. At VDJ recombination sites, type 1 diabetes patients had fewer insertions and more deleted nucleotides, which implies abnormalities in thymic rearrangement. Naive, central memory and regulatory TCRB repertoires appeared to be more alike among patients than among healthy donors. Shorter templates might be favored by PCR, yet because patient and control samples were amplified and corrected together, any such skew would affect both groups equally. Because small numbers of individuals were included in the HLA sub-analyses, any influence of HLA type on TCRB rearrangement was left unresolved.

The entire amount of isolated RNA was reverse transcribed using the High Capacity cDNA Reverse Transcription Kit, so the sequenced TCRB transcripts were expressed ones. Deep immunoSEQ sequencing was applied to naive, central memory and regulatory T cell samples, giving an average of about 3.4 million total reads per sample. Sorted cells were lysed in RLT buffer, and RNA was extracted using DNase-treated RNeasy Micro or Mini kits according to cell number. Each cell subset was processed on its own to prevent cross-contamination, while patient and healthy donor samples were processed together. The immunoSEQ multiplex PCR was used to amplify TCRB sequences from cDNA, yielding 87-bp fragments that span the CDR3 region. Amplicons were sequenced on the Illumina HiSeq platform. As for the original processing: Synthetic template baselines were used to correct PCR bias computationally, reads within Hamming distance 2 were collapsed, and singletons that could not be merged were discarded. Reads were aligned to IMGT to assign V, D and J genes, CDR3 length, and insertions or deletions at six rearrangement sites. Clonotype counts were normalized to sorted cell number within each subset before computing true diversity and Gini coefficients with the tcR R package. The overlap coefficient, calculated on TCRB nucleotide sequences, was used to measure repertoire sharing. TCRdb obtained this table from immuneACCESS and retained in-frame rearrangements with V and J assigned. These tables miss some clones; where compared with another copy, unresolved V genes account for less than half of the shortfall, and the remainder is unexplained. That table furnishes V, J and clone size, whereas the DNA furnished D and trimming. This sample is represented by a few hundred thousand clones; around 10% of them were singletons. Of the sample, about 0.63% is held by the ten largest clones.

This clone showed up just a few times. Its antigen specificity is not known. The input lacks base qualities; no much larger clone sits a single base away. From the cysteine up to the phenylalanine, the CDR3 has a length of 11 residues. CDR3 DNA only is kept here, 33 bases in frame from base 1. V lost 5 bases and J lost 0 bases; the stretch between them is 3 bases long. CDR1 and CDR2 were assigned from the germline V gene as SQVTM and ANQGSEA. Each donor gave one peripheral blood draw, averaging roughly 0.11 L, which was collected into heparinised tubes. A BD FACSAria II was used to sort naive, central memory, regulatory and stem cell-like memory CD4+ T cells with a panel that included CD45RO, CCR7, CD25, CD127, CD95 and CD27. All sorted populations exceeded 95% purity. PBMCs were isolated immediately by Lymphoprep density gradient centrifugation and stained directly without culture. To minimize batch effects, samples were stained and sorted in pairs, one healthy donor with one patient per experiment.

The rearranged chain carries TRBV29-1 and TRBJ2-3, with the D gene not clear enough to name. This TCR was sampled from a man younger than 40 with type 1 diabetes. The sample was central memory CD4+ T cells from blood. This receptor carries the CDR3 CSVSSTDTQYF. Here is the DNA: TGCAGCGTTTCAAGCACAGATACGCAGTATTTT.